This paragraph covers one T cell receptor (beta chain) sequence. It was cDNA, reverse transcribed from extracted RNA, that served as the sequencing template. The table came from immunoSEQ multiplex PCR; TCRdb's copy has only in-frame clones and leaves some out. The repertoire holds 64,000 or so clones, with about 45% as singletons. The data derive from a study of CD8+ T cells in alopecia areata. The sample's treatment: oral pan-JAK inhibitor, 5-10 mg twice daily. Germline lookup yields CDR1 SQVTM and CDR2 ANQGSEA. The CDR3 contains 13 residues. Trimming cost V 0 bases and J 4 bases; bases outside gene matches: 2.

The sample consisted of CD8+ T cells sorted from blood, taken at roughly week 36, from a patient treated with tofacitinib. This sequence was found in a human donor with alopecia areata. This chain connects TRBV29-1 to TRBJ2-7, with 8 bases matching TRBD1. The CDR3 is CSVEDRGQYEQYF. The CDR3 DNA reads TGCAGCGTTGAAGACAGGGGGCAGTACGAGCAGTACTTC.